This TCR beta chain originates from a study of cytomegalovirus exposure and HLA in healthy donors. Broader study findings: In presence/absence analyses, roughly uniform sequencing depth across donors was assumed.

PCR involved 60 Vbeta and 13 Jbeta primers. The protocol was immunoSEQ multiplex PCR, while the TCRdb copy is restricted to in-frame clones and leaves out a portion. The table has about 94,000 clones, nearly 80% seen once. Deletions cut 5 bases from V and 2 bases from J, with 3 bases between. The CDR3 is made up of 11 amino acids. Germline V gene sequence: CDR1 SGHTA, CDR2 FQGNSA. This clone was counted between two and nine times. Its antigen is currently unknown. This CDR3 is also generated by other DNA sequences in the sample. The sequenced sample consisted of PBMCs. The chain uses TRBV7-2 and TRBJ2-5, with no clear D. The TCR originated in a woman between 35 and 50 years old in good health and CMV-seronegative. The CDR3 DNA is TGTGCCAGCAGCCCTCAAGAGACCCAGTACTTC. Protein product: CASSPQETQYF.